What follows describes a single T cell receptor beta chain. Its specific antigen is unknown. Base qualities are missing; no much larger clone stands one base away. The donors were included in the validation cohort of over a hundred subjects, a group kept apart from the roughly 700-subject first cohort. The data stem from a study of cytomegalovirus exposure and HLA in healthy donors (dated by TCRdb to 2017 to 2019). For context, the study as a whole: The 650 to 750 repertoires of the first cohort and the approximately 110 validation repertoires were produced on the same platform, according to a later analysis. A separate validation cohort of approximately 120 different subjects was used in addition to the 666-subject first cohort. High-throughput TCR immunosequencing, statistical association of individual TCRs with disease status, and machine learning were combined to predict cytomegalovirus infection status. The study was designed to test whether signatures of past pathogen exposure could be identified by cataloging public T cell receptors. Study-wide conclusions, independent of this receptor: In the study, approximately 150 TCR beta chains were listed as associated with cytomegalovirus. The classifier was reported to diagnose cytomegalovirus status with high specificity and sensitivity in both the original and validation cohorts. Three of the identified cytomegalovirus-associated TCR beta chains were confirmed in vitro to be specific for cytomegalovirus antigens. While some public TCRs were present in many individuals, most TCR sequences turned up only very rarely across donors. It was suggested by the authors that the approach could potentially be generalized to other disease states and immunological phenotypes. The validation cohort had no HLA typing available for a later analysis, so co-occurrence within that cohort was assessed over all 120 or so repertoires. Of the cluster scores, about 94% were above 0 in a later analysis, which found that TCRs clustered in the first cohort also tended to co-occur in the 95 to 150 validation repertoires.

The library came from the immunoSEQ multiplex PCR assay. The study's processing was this. To diagnose cytomegalovirus status from the catalog of TCR beta chain sequences, a statistical classification framework was built. Not all clones reach the TCRdb copy of this immuneACCESS table, which keeps in-frame sequences only. Checked studies attribute under half of the gap to unresolved V genes and leave the rest unexplained. V, J and clone size are those of that table, while D and trimming were read from the DNA. Across this sample there are over 150,000 clones, with 86% seen only once. The leading ten clones occupy around 2.1% of the sample. The TCR was taken from a woman in her late teens or twenties in good health and CMV-seronegative. Sequenced: PBMCs.

The DNA sequence follows: TGTGCCAGCAGCTTGTGGGGCACTAGCAATTCCTACGAGCAGTACTTC. Protein translation: CASSLWGTSNSYEQYF. The rearrangement combines TRBV5-6 with TRBJ2-7; TRBD2 is a weak D gene call, 6 bases matching. CDR1 is given as SGHDT and CDR2 as YYEEEE, both from the germline V gene. Inclusive of the bounding cysteine and phenylalanine, the CDR3 is 16 residues long. The kept DNA is CDR3 alone, 48 bases in frame from the first base. V was cut back by 1 base and J by 1 base, leaving a gap of 15 bases between them.